This passage covers 21 T cell receptor beta chains from one sample sequenced in a study of OX40 agonist ivuxolimab in advanced cancers. Only in-frame clones appear in the TCRdb table, and some are missing; sequencing was by immunoSEQ multiplex PCR. In the table there are tens of thousands of clones, roughly nine tenths of which are singletons. The source was CD4+ or CD8+ T cells sorted from blood, collected in a trial of the OX40 agonist ivuxolimab. Receptor source: an adult with an advanced solid tumor such as melanoma, head and neck, liver or kidney cancer.

The V gene is TRBV19, the J gene TRBJ2-6; D not resolved. V was shortened by 4 bases and J by 1 base, with 5 bases between the two germline ends. This CDR3 has 14 residues. The germline V gene encodes CDR1 LNHDA and CDR2 SQIVND (reference sequence). The CDR3 DNA is TGTGCCAGTAGTACCTTTTCTGGGGCCAACGTCCTGACTTTC. Translation: CASSTFSGANVLTF.

This sequence joins TRBV5-1 and TRBJ2-3; 7 bases align to TRBD1. Germline V gene lookup returns CDR1 SGHRS and CDR2 YFSETQ. V lost 1 base and J lost 6; bases outside the gene matches: 8. CDR3 length equals 15 residues. CDR3 nucleotides: TGCGCCAGCAGCTTGACCGGGACAGTAGCGGATACGCAGTATTTT. It codes for CASSLTGTVADTQYF.

The chain carries TRBV28 and TRBJ2-1; 8 bases fit TRBD2. CDR3 length: 17 amino acids. V gave up 4 bases and J gave up 9 bases; unmatched junction bases: 17. In germline, CDR1 is MDHEN, CDR2 SYDVKM. The chain's CDR3 is CASSSGGQAGELGEQFF. Here the CDR3 DNA reads TGTGCCAGCAGTTCGGGAGGTCAAGCGGGAGAACTGGGTGAGCAGTTCTTC.

This sequence joins TRBV20-1 and TRBJ2-7; 7 bases line up with TRBD2. This CDR3 is 11 amino acids long. The ends lost 6 bases at V and 7 bases at J; junction bases unmatched: 6. From germline, CDR1 is DFQATT and CDR2 SNEGSKA (reference sequence). The CDR3 nucleotides are TGCAGTGCCCCGGGACTACCGGAGCAGTACTTC. This translates into CSAPGLPEQYF.

The gene calls are TRBV7-9 and TRBJ1-2; a weak D match, TRBD1 (5 bases). Per the germline V gene, CDR1 is SEHNR and CDR2 is FQNEAQ (reference sequence). CDR3 length: 15 amino acids. Trimming took off 0 bases at V and 8 bases at J, with 16 bases between the two ends. The CDR3 sequence is CASSLAGQGAGGYTF. For the CDR3, the DNA is TGTGCCAGCAGCTTAGCGGGTCAAGGGGCTGGGGGCTACACCTTC.

The gene calls are TRBV5-1 and TRBJ2-6; the D is unclear. V was cut by 0 bases and J by 2 bases, with 3 bases left in between. The CDR3 consists of 14 residues. Germline CDR1 is SGHRS and CDR2 is YFSETQ. The DNA for the CDR3 is TGCGCCAGCAGCTTGGCCCCTGGGGCCAACGTCCTGACTTTC. Residues: CASSLAPGANVLTF.

V and J are TRBV29-1 and TRBJ1-2, with a tentative D call TRBD1 (5 bases). Trimming left V 7 bases short and J 8 bases short, with 17 bases between. Germline V lookup: CDR1 SQVTM, CDR2 ANQGSEA. This CDR3 contains 12 residues. In DNA form, the CDR3 reads TGCAGCGCTCCAACCCCAGGGTTCGGCTACACCTTC. It translates to CSAPTPGFGYTF.

This clone was observed a handful of times. V usage is TRBV6-1 and J usage is TRBJ1-1, with 7 bases lining up with TRBD1. Germline V gene data show CDR1 as MNHNS and CDR2 as SASEGT. V was pared by 1 base and J by 1 base, with 3 bases of the junction left unmatched. CDR3 length: 15 residues. CDR3 region: CASSEVYRGNTEAFF. The CDR3 nucleotides are TGTGCCAGCAGTGAAGTCTACAGGGGGAACACTGAAGCTTTCTTT.

V and J are TRBV19 and TRBJ1-3, with 8 bases identical to TRBD1. Germline values: CDR1 LNHDA, CDR2 SQIVND (reference sequence). With 6 bases clipped from V and 0 bases from J, the junction kept 7 bases outside the gene matches. This CDR3 has 16 amino acids. The CDR3 loop reads CASRAADRGSGNTIYF. CDR3 DNA: TGTGCCAGTAGAGCCGCCGACAGGGGCTCTGGAAACACCATATATTTT.

The chain is built from TRBV2 and TRBJ2-2, with D hard to call. The V gene's germline CDR1 is SNHLY and CDR2 FYNNEI. There are 13 residues in the CDR3. Between the trimmed V and J ends, which lost 8 bases and 7 bases, there was a span of 14 bases. CDR3 protein: CASYIPRGGELFF. CDR3 sequence (DNA): TGTGCCAGCTATATCCCTAGAGGCGGGGAGCTGTTTTTT.

The chain is built from TRBV2 and TRBJ2-7; a weak D match, TRBD2 (6 bases). The germline V and J ends were trimmed by 4 bases and 2 bases, with 15 bases remaining between them. The CDR3 length is 15 residues. CDR1 and CDR2 (germline): SNHLY, FYNNEI. This CDR3 is CASSVAGRTTYEQYF. CDR3 bases: TGTGCCAGCAGTGTGGCCGGACGGACTACCTACGAGCAGTACTTC.

This clone was picked up one time. The chain couples TRBV6-1 to TRBJ1-2; D gene ambiguous. Trimming shortened V by 7 bases and J by 3 bases, and 6 bases separated the two germline ends. The CDR3 extends over 11 amino acids. The germline V gene encodes CDR1 MNHNS and CDR2 SASEGT. This CDR3 is CASKRDYGYTF. CDR3 sequence (DNA): TGTGCCAGCAAGAGGGACTATGGCTACACCTTC.

This sequence joins TRBV6-1 and TRBJ2-1; D gene unclear. This CDR3 spans 15 amino acids. Trimming pared 11 bases from V and 0 bases from J, leaving 17 bases between. The germline CDR1 and CDR2 sequences are MNHNS and SASEGT. DNA for the CDR3: TGTGCCGCGACGGACCCAAGGATCTCCTACAATGAGCAGTTCTTC. This sequence encodes CAATDPRISYNEQFF.

The V call is TRBV5-1, the J call TRBJ2-1; maybe TRBD2 (5 bases). The CDR3 has 14 amino acids. Germline assignment: CDR1 SGHRS and CDR2 YFSETQ. V lost 2 bases to trimming and J lost 0 bases, with 6 bases between them. The CDR3 coding sequence is TGCGCCAGCAGCTTAGGGAGCTCCTACAATGAGCAGTTCTTC. It encodes CASSLGSSYNEQFF.

J is TRBJ2-7 and V is TRBV6-1, with 13 bases lining up with TRBD2. The CDR3 is 20 amino acids. The trim removed 3 bases at V and 0 bases at J, leaving 14 bases unmatched. CDR1 is MNHNS, CDR2 SASEGT, per germline. The CDR3 DNA follows: TGTGCCAGCAGTGATGACTGGGTGACTAGCGGGGGGCTCCTCTCCTACGAGCAGTACTTC. This codes for CASSDDWVTSGGLLSYEQYF.

The chain's CDR3 is CASSLPGGRTEAFF. The DNA for the CDR3 is TGTGCCAGCAGTTTACCCGGGGGAAGGACTGAAGCTTTCTTT. The genes are TRBV28 and TRBJ1-1, with D possibly being TRBD1 (5 bases). Trimming stripped 2 bases from V and 5 bases from J, with 12 bases between. This CDR3 contains 14 residues. CDR1 is MDHEN and CDR2 is SYDVKM in the germline V gene.

The chain couples TRBV6-5 to TRBJ2-5; 7 bases are a match to TRBD2. This CDR3 comprises 16 residues. CDR1 and CDR2 from the germline V gene are MNHEY and SVGAGI. The V segment lost 3 bases and the J segment 5 bases; nucleotides outside the gene matches: 12. The CDR3 DNA sequence: TGTGCCAGCAGTTATTCCGGGGGAGGGCCGCTGGAGACCCAGTACTTC. Its translation is CASSYSGGGPLETQYF.

The V call is TRBV19, the J call TRBJ2-5; no definite D call. CDR1 is LNHDA and CDR2 is SQIVND in the germline V gene (reference sequence). This CDR3 region has 13 residues. The ends were cut back, 3 bases at V and 4 bases at J, with 9 bases in the middle. In DNA form, the CDR3 reads TGTGCCAGTAGTATTCTGTACCGAGAGACCCAGTACTTC. Its protein product is CASSILYRETQYF.

This chain connects TRBV27 to TRBJ1-2, with D maybe TRBD1 (6 bases). This CDR3 contains 15 residues. The V end was cut by 4 bases, the J end by 5 bases, with 17 bases between. Germline assignment: CDR1 MNHEY and CDR2 SMNVEV (reference sequence). CDR3 in amino acids: CASSSRGGRGYGYTF. Here the CDR3 DNA reads TGTGCCAGCAGTTCAAGGGGGGGGCGTGGGTATGGCTACACCTTC.

This chain connects TRBV20-1 to TRBJ2-5, with no clear D. The V end lost 3 bases, the J end lost 5 bases, and 7 bases lay between the germline ends. Germline V gene sequence: CDR1 DFQATT, CDR2 SNEGSKA (reference sequence). CDR3 length: 11 amino acids. The CDR3 DNA reads as TGCAGTGCTAGGAAAGGGGAGACCCAGTACTTC. Its translation is CSARKGETQYF.

The chain couples TRBV6-4 to TRBJ2-1; 13 nucleotides agree with TRBD2. The CDR3 is 15 amino acids. V was pared by 4 bases and J by 6 bases, with 3 bases of the junction left unmatched. Germline V gives CDR1 MRHNA, CDR2 SNTAGT. For the CDR3, the DNA is TGTGCCAGCAGTGTCGGGACTAGCGGGGTCAATGAGCAGTTCTTC. This translates into CASSVGTSGVNEQFF.